This TCR beta chain emerged from a study of blood T cell repertoires in COVID-19. Germline CDR1 and CDR2: MDHEN and SYDVKM. The V gene end was trimmed by 8 bases and the J gene end by 1 base; junction bases not matched to a gene: 17. The CDR3 totals 18 residues. Method: immunoSEQ multiplex PCR; TCRdb's copy keeps in-frame clones and lacks some. The repertoire holds more than 90,000 clones, with around 80% as singletons. The J gene is TRBJ2-7, the V gene TRBV28; TRBD1 matches 10 bases. The sample consisted of peripheral blood. This clonotype was obtained from a woman in her seventies with acute or convalescent COVID-19. CDR3 sequence: CASRGTKGGTGDSYEQYF. In DNA form, the CDR3 reads TGTGCCAGCCGGGGAACAAAAGGCGGGACAGGGGATTCCTACGAGCAGTACTTC.